This TCR beta chain was recovered during a study of technical replicates of blood from several donors. Sequencing used immunoSEQ multiplex PCR; TCRdb keeps in-frame clones, though not all of them. Of about 70,000 clones in the sample, 95% to 98% were seen once. This CDR3 comprises 13 residues. Trimming removed 4 bases from V and 3 bases from J, with 6 bases in between. Germline V lookup: CDR1 LNHDA, CDR2 SQIVND (reference sequence). The sequenced material came from T cells isolated from PBMCs. The TCR sequence derives from a human donor in good health. The V call is TRBV19, the J call TRBJ2-2; D remains ambiguous. The CDR3 DNA reads as TGTGCCAGTAGTACTCTCCACACCGGGGAGCTGTTTTTT. Residues: CASSTLHTGELFF.